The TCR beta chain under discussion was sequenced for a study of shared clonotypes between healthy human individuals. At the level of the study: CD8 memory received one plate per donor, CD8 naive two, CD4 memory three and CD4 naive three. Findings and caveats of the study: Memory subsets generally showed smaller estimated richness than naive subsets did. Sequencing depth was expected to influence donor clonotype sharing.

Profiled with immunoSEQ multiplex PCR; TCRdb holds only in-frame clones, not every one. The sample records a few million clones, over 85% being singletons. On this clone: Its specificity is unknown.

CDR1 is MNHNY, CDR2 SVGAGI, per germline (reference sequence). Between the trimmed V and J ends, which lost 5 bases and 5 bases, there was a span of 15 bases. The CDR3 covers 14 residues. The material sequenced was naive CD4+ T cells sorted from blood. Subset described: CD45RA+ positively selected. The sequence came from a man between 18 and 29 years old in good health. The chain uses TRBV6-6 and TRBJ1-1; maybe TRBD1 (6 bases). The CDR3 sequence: CASSSSQGLTEAFF. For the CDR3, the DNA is TGTGCCAGCAGTAGTTCTCAGGGGTTGACTGAAGCTTTCTTT.